This T cell receptor beta chain originates from a study of OX40 agonist ivuxolimab in advanced cancers. The count of this clone is one. Generated by immunoSEQ multiplex PCR, the TCRdb table keeps only in-frame clones and is missing some. The sample records 80,000 to 100,000 clones, roughly nine tenths being singletons. This receptor was taken from an adult with an advanced solid tumor such as melanoma, head and neck, liver or kidney cancer. This material consisted of CD4+ or CD8+ T cells sorted from blood, taken in a trial of the OX40 agonist ivuxolimab.

CDR3 sequence: CASSSDRNTEAFF. The CDR3, as DNA: TGTGCCAGCAGCTCGGACAGGAACACTGAAGCTTTCTTT. J is TRBJ1-1 and V is TRBV2; D possibly corresponds to TRBD1 (6 bases). Germline loops: CDR1 SNHLY, CDR2 FYNNEI. Trimming left V 6 bases short and J 1 base short, with 9 bases between. CDR3 length: 13 residues.